These 13 T cell receptor beta chains share one sample of origin, sequenced in a study of blood T cell repertoires in COVID-19. The protocol was immunoSEQ multiplex PCR, while the TCRdb copy is restricted to in-frame clones and leaves out a portion. This table holds about 170,000 clones, about nine tenths found once. Sequencing was done on a sample of peripheral blood. Every receptor here comes from a man between 18 and 35 years old with COVID-19, enrolled during active disease.

The V gene is TRBV23-1, the J gene TRBJ2-4; a possible D gene is TRBD1 (5 bases). TRBV23-1 is noted as an ORF with a role that remains uncertain. Deletions cut 0 bases from V and 8 bases from J, with 5 bases between. The CDR3 loop spans 12 amino acids. The CDR3 DNA follows: TGCGCCAGCAGTCAATCGGGGCACATTCAGTACTTC. As protein: CASSQSGHIQYF.

This CDR3 is CASSLKKPHRNTLYEQYF. The DNA of the CDR3 is TGCGCCAGCAGCCTAAAAAAGCCCCACAGGAATACCCTTTACGAGCAGTACTTC. J is TRBJ2-7 and V is TRBV4-1, with D possibly being TRBD1 (5 bases). Germline loops: CDR1 MGHRA, CDR2 YSYEKL. CDR3 length equals 18 residues. V was trimmed by 4 bases and J by 4 bases, leaving 26 bases between them.

A word on this clone: An end of the junction does not agree with germline; a read error may underlie this. This sequence joins TRBV6-5 and TRBJ1-3; 7 bases match TRBD1. The CDR3 covers 14 residues. In germline, CDR1 is MNHEY, CDR2 SVGAGI. CDR3 in amino acids: CASRRTGDGHTIYF. Here the CDR3 DNA reads TGTGCCAGCAGGAGGACAGGCGATGGACACACCATATATTTT.

CDR3 nucleotides: TGTGCCACCAGTACGCTAGGGGGCTATGGCTACACCTTC. Amino acid sequence: CATSTLGGYGYTF. V is TRBV24-1 and J is TRBJ1-2, with a possible D match to TRBD1 (6 bases). There are 13 residues in the CDR3. Trimming took off 6 bases at V and 4 bases at J, with 11 bases between the two ends. CDR1 and CDR2 from the germline V gene are KGHDR and SFDVKD.

This clone was detected only once. This chain connects TRBV28 to TRBJ1-1; the D is unclear. The V end was cut by 10 bases, the J end by 1 base, with 13 bases between. Germline V gene data show CDR1 as MDHEN and CDR2 as SYDVKM. There are 13 residues in the CDR3. As DNA, the CDR3 is TGTGCCACCTCCCAGGTTCCGAACACTGAAGCTTTCTTT. It translates to CATSQVPNTEAFF.

The rearrangement joins TRBV4-3 to TRBJ1-2; D not certain. Germline V gene sequence: CDR1 LGHNA, CDR2 YSLEER. Trimming stripped 6 bases from V and 4 bases from J, with 21 bases between. The CDR3 length is 16 residues. The CDR3 nucleotides read TGCGCCAGCAGTGAAGCAACTGGAGCTAGTGTCTATGGCTACACCTTC. This codes for CASSEATGASVYGYTF.

The chain links TRBV11-2 to TRBJ1-1; D might be TRBD1 (5 bases). With 5 bases removed from V and 8 bases from J, the gap between germline ends came to 9 bases. Germline values: CDR1 SGHAT, CDR2 FQNNGV. The CDR3 covers 11 residues. The CDR3 coding sequence is TGTGCCAGCAGCCAACGGACAGAAGCTTTCTTT. It translates to CASSQRTEAFF.

This chain connects TRBV24-1 to TRBJ1-1; tentatively, D is TRBD1 (5 bases). Trimming cost V 4 bases and J 5 bases, with 10 bases left between them. Germline lookup yields CDR1 KGHDR and CDR2 SFDVKD. This CDR3 spans 13 amino acids. The CDR3 coding sequence is TGTGCCACCAGTGACTCAGGGTGGACTGAAGCTTTCTTT. Protein product: CATSDSGWTEAFF.

This chain joins TRBV7-6 and TRBJ2-3; 7 bases map to TRBD2. The CDR3 runs to 18 residues. With V trimmed by 1 base and J by 0 bases, 10 bases remained unmatched. CDR1 and CDR2 from the germline V gene are SGHVS and FNYEAQ. The CDR3 protein is CASSLGLTTSASTDTQYF. In DNA, the CDR3 is TGTGCCAGCAGCTTAGGGCTCACTACTAGCGCTAGCACAGATACGCAGTATTTT.

The gene calls are TRBV9 and TRBJ1-2, with 8 nucleotides matching TRBD1. V dropped 0 bases and J dropped 8; count of bases not matched to a gene: 12. There are 16 residues in the CDR3. From germline, CDR1 is SGDLS and CDR2 YYNGEE. The CDR3 region is CASSVDAGGGKIGYTF. In DNA form, the CDR3 reads TGTGCCAGCAGCGTAGATGCAGGGGGCGGAAAGATAGGCTACACCTTC.

This clone showed up just a few times. J is TRBJ1-2 and V is TRBV27, with a weak D call TRBD1 (6 bases). V was cut by 5 bases and J by 8 bases, with 18 bases left in between. CDR1 and CDR2 from the germline V gene are MNHEY and SMNVEV (reference sequence). There are 14 residues in the CDR3. CDR3 loop: CASSRSTLQGGYTF. The CDR3 region has the DNA TGTGCCAGCAGTAGATCCACCCTTCAGGGGGGCTACACCTTC.

This chain links TRBV6-5 with TRBJ1-5; D call uncertain. The CDR3 consists of 15 residues. CDR1 is MNHEY, CDR2 SVGAGI, per germline. Trimming left V 4 bases short and J 0 bases short, with 10 bases between. Here the CDR3 reads CASSSGLYSNQPQHF. The CDR3 nucleotides read TGTGCCAGCAGTTCAGGACTTTATAGCAATCAGCCCCAGCATTTT.

The rearrangement joins TRBV9 to TRBJ2-2, with 11 bases that match TRBD2. This CDR3 has 16 residues. The J segment lost 4 bases and the V segment lost 2 bases, leaving 4 bases of the junction unmatched. Germline loops: CDR1 SGDLS, CDR2 YYNGEE. CDR3 region: CASSVAGTSGTGELFF. CDR3 nucleotide sequence: TGTGCCAGCAGCGTCGCCGGGACTAGCGGCACCGGGGAGCTGTTTTTT.